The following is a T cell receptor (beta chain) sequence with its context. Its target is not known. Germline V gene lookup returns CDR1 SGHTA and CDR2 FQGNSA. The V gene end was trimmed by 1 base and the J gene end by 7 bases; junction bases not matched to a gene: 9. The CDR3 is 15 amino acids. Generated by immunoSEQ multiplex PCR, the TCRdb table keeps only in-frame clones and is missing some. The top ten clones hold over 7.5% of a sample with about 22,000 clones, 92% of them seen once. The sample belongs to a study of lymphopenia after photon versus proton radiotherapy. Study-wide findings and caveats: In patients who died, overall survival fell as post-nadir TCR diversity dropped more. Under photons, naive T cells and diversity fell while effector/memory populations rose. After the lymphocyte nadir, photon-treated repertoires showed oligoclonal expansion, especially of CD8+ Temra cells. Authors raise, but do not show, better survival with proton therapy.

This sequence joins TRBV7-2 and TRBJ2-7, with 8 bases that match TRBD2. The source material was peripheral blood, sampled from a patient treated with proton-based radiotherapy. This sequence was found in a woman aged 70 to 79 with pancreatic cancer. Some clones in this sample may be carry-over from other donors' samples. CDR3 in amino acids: CASSLEVAGLGEQYF. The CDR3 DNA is TGTGCCAGCAGCTTAGAGGTAGCGGGGCTGGGGGAGCAGTACTTC.